The rows below give T cell receptor beta chains drawn from one sample of a study of shared clonotypes between healthy human individuals. TCRdb keeps only in-frame clones here, not all; method: immunoSEQ multiplex PCR. The data contain roughly 2.1 million clones, about 92% of them singletons. Input material: naive CD8+ T cells from PBMCs. The receptors derive from a man aged 18 to 29 in good health. Some clones in this sample may be carry-over from other donors' samples. CDR3s leave out the opening cysteine and the closing phenylalanine or tryptophan.

v_call: TRBV6-5
cdr3_aa: ASSYSGPNYGYT

v_call: TRBV9
cdr3_aa: ASSGRRQGELGGYT

v_call: TRBV18
cdr3_aa: ASSTGVGGRNTEAF

v_call: TRBV5-6
cdr3_aa: ASSLAGGFSEGYT

v_call: TRBV27
cdr3_aa: ASTLGQGAYNEQF

v_call: TRBV7-3
cdr3_aa: ASSSSSGGASSYNEQF

v_call: TRBV5-4
cdr3_aa: ASSEVTGGAYGYT

v_call: TRBV7-6
cdr3_aa: ASSLAYSHITEAF

v_call: TRBV4-1
cdr3_aa: ASSQDWSRNYGYT

v_call: TRBV4-2
cdr3_aa: ASSQDLPRNTEAF

v_call: TRBV7-6
cdr3_aa: ASSSWAGEGQETQY

v_call: TRBV28
cdr3_aa: ASTRQGGSEQY

v_call: TRBV9
cdr3_aa: ASSPNGQGDEQY

v_call: TRBV27
cdr3_aa: ASSLLGEKETQY

v_call: TRBV27
cdr3_aa: ASSSQEAWTEAF

v_call: TRBV6-5
cdr3_aa: ASSPGTSGYEQY

v_call: TRBV5-6
cdr3_aa: ASSTDSYEQY

v_call: TRBV6-1
cdr3_aa: ASSEASWTSGGTDTQY

v_call: TRBV9
cdr3_aa: ASSVGVQRPSTDTQY

v_call: TRBV9
cdr3_aa: ASSADRGMDTIY

v_call: TRBV19
cdr3_aa: ARRSGTATRPSLDQPQH

v_call: TRBV2
cdr3_aa: ASRPLTTTPQGEQY

v_call: TRBV7-9
cdr3_aa: ASSPTATLNTEAF

v_call: TRBV28
cdr3_aa: ASSLVLISNEQF

v_call: TRBV5-1
cdr3_aa: ASSLRPEHYEQY

v_call: TRBV9
cdr3_aa: ASSGYLTDTQY

v_call: TRBV10-3
cdr3_aa: AISALGREGTDTQY

v_call: TRBV19
cdr3_aa: ASSADRGHYYGYT

v_call: TRBV13
cdr3_aa: ASIREGTEAF

v_call: TRBV28
cdr3_aa: ASSFSAGYEQY